A selection of T cell receptor beta chains follows, all from one sample in a study of blood T cell repertoires in COVID-19. Clones were sequenced by immunoSEQ multiplex PCR, and TCRdb holds only the in-frame ones, with some missing. The table lists tens of thousands of clones, 80% of them singletons. Sequencing was carried out using peripheral blood. The origin of the receptors is a woman over 75 with acute or convalescent COVID-19. The CDR3 runs from the conserved cysteine through the conserved F or W. The order of the fields is D gene, J gene, V gene, clone size, CDR3 DNA, CDR3 protein. A D gene is named only where the DNA matches it firmly. A clone size is listed for some rows: how often the clone was seen (once, few, many), or a class if it is expanded.

>-|TRBJ1-1|TRBV5-1|-
TGCGCCAGCAGCCTAGGACAGCGCATGAACACTGAAGCTTTCTTT
CASSLGQRMNTEAFF
>-|TRBJ2-2|TRBV12-3/TRBV12-4|-
TGTGCCAGCACCAGTTTTAACACCGGGGAGCTGTTTTTT
CASTSFNTGELFF
>-|TRBJ2-1|TRBV7-4|once
TGTGCCGTAAGGGACTTAGCCTACAATGAGCAGTTCTTC
CAVRDLAYNEQFF
>-|TRBJ1-5|TRBV28|-
TGTGCCAGCAGAACCTATGCTTCCGGTCCCAATTTT
CASRTYASGPNF
>TRBD1|TRBJ1-2|TRBV5-1|-
TGCGCCAGCAGCTCGGGGGACAGGGGGCTGGATGGCTACACCTTC
CASSSGDRGLDGYTF
>TRBD1|TRBJ2-6|TRBV19|-
TGTGCCAGTAGTAAGGACAGGATCCGCTCTGGGGCCAACGTCCTGACTTTC
CASSKDRIRSGANVLTF
>TRBD1|TRBJ1-2|TRBV3-1/TRBV3-2|few
TGTGCCAGCAGCCAAGAAGGGACAGGCATATATGGCTACACCTTC
CASSQEGTGIYGYTF
>TRBD1|TRBJ2-7|TRBV7-2|-
TGTGCCAGCAGCTTAGCTTTGACAGGGGGCGGGTACGAGCAGTACTTC
CASSLALTGGGYEQYF
>-|TRBJ2-3|TRBV7-2|-
TGTGCCAGCAGCTTACAAAACACAGATACGCAGTATTTT
CASSLQNTDTQYF
>-|TRBJ1-2|TRBV2|-
TGTGCCAGCAGTGAGCAGGGGATAATCTATGGCTACACCTTC
CASSEQGIIYGYTF
>TRBD1|TRBJ2-7|TRBV6-5|-
TGTGCCAGCGTTGACCCCTCCGGGACAGGGGACGAGCAGTACTTC
CASVDPSGTGDEQYF
>-|TRBJ1-5|TRBV6-2/TRBV6-3|-
TGTGCCAGCAGTTCGGGTTGGGAGGTTCAGCCCCAGCATTTT
CASSSGWEVQPQHF
>-|TRBJ2-1|TRBV7-2|-
TGTGCCAGCAGCCTAACCGGGTATGAGCAGTTCTTC
CASSLTGYEQFF
>-|TRBJ2-5|TRBV1|-
TGCACCAGGGCTGGGGGCGGGGAGACCCAGTACTTC
CTRAGGGETQYF
>TRBD1|TRBJ1-4|TRBV7-9|-
TGTGCCAGCAGCTTACTGGGACAGGGTTTTTTAACTAATGAAAAACTGTTTTTT
CASSLLGQGFLTNEKLFF
>TRBD2|TRBJ2-5|TRBV5-4|-
TGTGCCAGCAGCTCAGGGACTAGCGGGGAGACCCAGTACTTC
CASSSGTSGETQYF
>TRBD2|TRBJ2-7|TRBV6-8|-
TGTGCCAGCAGTTACAGGACTAGCGGGAGGGGTGAGCAGTACTTC
CASSYRTSGRGEQYF
>TRBD2|TRBJ2-3|TRBV3-1/TRBV3-2|few
TGTGCCAGCAGCGACCTCACAGGGCTAGCGGGAGGGCCTGATACGCAGTATTTT
CASSDLTGLAGGPDTQYF
>TRBD2|TRBJ2-2|TRBV19|-
TGTGCCAGTAGTCCATCCGAGACTAGCGGGAGCTACACCGGGGAGCTGTTTTTT
CASSPSETSGSYTGELFF
>TRBD2|TRBJ2-1|TRBV11-2|-
TGTGCCAGCAGCCTCCTAGCGGGACTGAATGAGCAGTTCTTC
CASSLLAGLNEQFF
>-|TRBJ2-5|TRBV6-5|-
TGTGCCAGCATAAGTGAGGGTACCGAGACCCAGTACTTC
CASISEGTETQYF
>-|TRBJ1-2|TRBV13|-
TGTGCCAGCAGCTTGGGCAGGGGAGGCTACACCTTC
CASSLGRGGYTF
>TRBD1|TRBJ1-6|TRBV18|-
TGTGCCAGCTCACCAGGGGGACAGGCTTCACCCCTCCACTTT
CASSPGGQASPLHF
>-|TRBJ2-2|TRBV9|-
TGTGCCAGCAGCCCAGGGGATAGCGGGACCGGGGAGCTGTTTTTT
CASSPGDSGTGELFF
>TRBD1|TRBJ2-2|TRBV5-8|-
TGTGCCAGCAGCGCGTACAGGGGGAACACCGGGGAGCTGTTTTTT
CASSAYRGNTGELFF
>TRBD2|TRBJ2-7|TRBV29-1|few
TGCAGCGTTGGGGGGACTAGCGGGAGGGAGACCTACGAGCAGTACTTC
CSVGGTSGRETYEQYF
>-|TRBJ2-1|TRBV11-1|-
TGTGCCAGCAGCTCCTCAACAGGGAGCTCCTACAATGAGCAGTTCTTC
CASSSSTGSSYNEQFF
>TRBD2|TRBJ2-1|TRBV5-3|-
TGTGCCAGAAGCTTGAAAAGGGTGGCGGGAGTACCGAGCCCCTACAATGAGCAGTTCTTC
CARSLKRVAGVPSPYNEQFF
>-|TRBJ2-3|TRBV30|-
TGTGCCTGGAGTTGGAGGGGGCGAGGGGATACGCAGTATTTT
CAWSWRGRGDTQYF
>TRBD2|TRBJ2-3|TRBV9|-
TGTGCCAGCAGCGTAGGGACTCGTAGCGGGAGGGTGGGAGATACGCAGTATTTT
CASSVGTRSGRVGDTQYF
>-|TRBJ2-2|TRBV12-3/TRBV12-4|-
TGTGCCAGCAGTTTCGTCACCGGGGAGCTGTTTTTT
CASSFVTGELFF
>TRBD1|TRBJ1-5|TRBV2|-
TGTGCCAGCAGTGAATGGAGGACAGGGGATCAGCCCCAGCATTTT
CASSEWRTGDQPQHF
>-|TRBJ1-1|TRBV5-6|few
TGTGCCAGCAGCCCAGGTAACACTGAAGCTTTCTTT
CASSPGNTEAFF
>-|TRBJ1-2|TRBV7-2|-
TGTGCCAGCAGCTTAGATCTCCTCTATGGCTACACCTTC
CASSLDLLYGYTF
>TRBD2|TRBJ2-1|TRBV19|-
TGTGCCAGTAGTGACCGACTTAGGACGGGAGGGACCATCGATGAGCAGTTCTTC
CASSDRLRTGGTIDEQFF
>-|TRBJ1-2|TRBV7-9|-
TGTGCCAGCAGCTTATCCTCGGGACAAGCTATCTATGGCTACACCTTT
CASSLSSGQAIYGYTF
>TRBD1|TRBJ2-3|TRBV10-2|-
TGCGCCACCACCGTCGGGACAGGGTTATGGGGGCAGTATTTT
CATTVGTGLWGQYF
>-|TRBJ2-5|TRBV19|-
TGTGCCAGTAGTATGGGTAGGGCGGGCGGCCAAGAGACCCAGTACTTC
CASSMGRAGGQETQYF
>-|TRBJ2-3|TRBV5-1|-
TGCGCCAGCAGCCCCCAGGGAACAGATACGCAGTATTTT
CASSPQGTDTQYF
>-|TRBJ2-7|TRBV6-5|-
TGTGCCAGCAGACTAAAGCAGGGGATCCCCTACGAGCAGTACTTC
CASRLKQGIPYEQYF
>-|TRBJ2-1|TRBV29-1|-
TGCAGCGCCGATCAGACATTTCTGTACAATGAGCAGTTCTTC
CSADQTFLYNEQFF
>-|TRBJ2-7|TRBV7-8|-
TGTGCCAGCAGCGCCCGGGACATTGAGCAGTACTTC
CASSARDIEQYF
>-|TRBJ1-1|TRBV5-6|once
TGTGCCAGCAGCTTAATCCCCCTTTTCACTAGGGACACTGAAGCTTTCTTT
CASSLIPLFTRDTEAFF
>TRBD1|TRBJ2-5|TRBV7-3|-
TGTGCCAGCAGCCCGAGGACAGGAAGGGCGGAGACCCAGTACTTC
CASSPRTGRAETQYF
>-|TRBJ2-1|TRBV7-2|-
TGTGCCAGCAGCTCCACGCGACCCCTCGGGGAGCAGTTCTTC
CASSSTRPLGEQFF
>TRBD2|TRBJ2-3|TRBV5-1|-
TGCGCCAGCAGCAACCCTAGCGGGAGTCCTGATACGCAGTATTTT
CASSNPSGSPDTQYF
>TRBD2|TRBJ2-1|TRBV10-1|few
TGCGCCAGCAGTGAGTTCCTAGCGGGAGGGGCCTACAATGAGCAGTTCTTC
CASSEFLAGGAYNEQFF